This T cell receptor (beta chain) appears in the sequencing data of a study of T cells in localized non-small cell lung cancer. Study-wide results and caveats: With higher T cell density in blood came longer overall survival. Investigators sequenced only a single tumor region, leaving heterogeneity possible.

Notes on this clone: The antigen remains unidentified.

Data came from immunoSEQ multiplex PCR; TCRdb stores just in-frame clones and leaves some out. The table has some 82,000 clones, roughly 75% seen once; the top ten hold about 19%. V shed 4 bases, J shed 4 bases, and the junction held 8 bases outside the gene matches. The CDR3 contains 15 residues. Per the germline V gene, CDR1 is SGHRS and CDR2 is YFSETQ. The TCR comes from a man between 40 and 70 years old with stage II squamous cell lung carcinoma. The rearrangement links TRBV5-1 to TRBJ1-2, with 9 nucleotides matching TRBD1. This specimen was PBMCs, taken before any cancer treatment. The CDR3 spells CASSPGDREGYGYTF. CDR3 in DNA: TGCGCCAGCAGCCCGGGGGACAGGGAGGGCTATGGCTACACCTTC.